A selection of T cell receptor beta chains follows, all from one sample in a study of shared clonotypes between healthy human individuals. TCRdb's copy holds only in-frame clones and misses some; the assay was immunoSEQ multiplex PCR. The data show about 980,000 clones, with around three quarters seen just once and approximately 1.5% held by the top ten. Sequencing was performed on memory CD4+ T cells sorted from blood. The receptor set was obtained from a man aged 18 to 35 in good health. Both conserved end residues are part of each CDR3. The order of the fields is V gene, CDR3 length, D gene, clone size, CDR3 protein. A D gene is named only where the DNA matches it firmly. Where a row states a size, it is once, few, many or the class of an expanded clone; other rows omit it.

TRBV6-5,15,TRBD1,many,CASSYQTGAGSPLHF
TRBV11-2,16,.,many,CASSPWGSGPYNEQFF
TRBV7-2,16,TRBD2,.,CASSLTSGRSAGELFF
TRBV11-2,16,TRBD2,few,CASSLGSGRASDTQYF
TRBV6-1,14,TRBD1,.,CASKGQGANTEAFF
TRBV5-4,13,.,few,CASSLGARETQYF
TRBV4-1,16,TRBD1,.,CASSTDRGPTGTEAFF
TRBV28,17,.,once,CASTAFLGLKKNTEAFF
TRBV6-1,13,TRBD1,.,CAIRTGLNEKLFF
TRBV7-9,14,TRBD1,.,CASSWDSSTGELFF
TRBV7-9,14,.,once,CASSLAGTADTQYF
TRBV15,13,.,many,CATSAPMNTEAFF
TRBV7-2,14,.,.,CASSLGPGLETQYF
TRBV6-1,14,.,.,CASSEGGYGQPQHF
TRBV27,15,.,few,CASSLNGQDHSPLHF
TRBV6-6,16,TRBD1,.,CASSPIGTAKGNEQFF
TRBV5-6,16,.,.,CASSLGGASSNQPQHF
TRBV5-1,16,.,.,CASSLGDNNSGNTIYF
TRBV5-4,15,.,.,CASSLDRWQNNEQFF
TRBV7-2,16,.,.,CASSLVGGTAGEKLFF
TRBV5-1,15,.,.,CASSPAGGWYTEAFF
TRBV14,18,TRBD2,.,CASSQDTYERLAQSEQFF
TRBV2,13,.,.,CASSETFNSPLHF
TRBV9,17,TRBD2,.,CASSVGAIAGLGETQYF
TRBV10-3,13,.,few,CAITGQLQETQYF
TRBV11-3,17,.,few,CASSWGSGGGLGNEQFF
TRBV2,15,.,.,CASSQTTGGGTEAFF
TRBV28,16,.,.,CASARGLLGGNQPQHF
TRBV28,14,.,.,CASKHPGSPGELFF
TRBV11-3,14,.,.,CASSLVGLYNEQFF
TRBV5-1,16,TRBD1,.,CASSLRQGFGNQPQHF
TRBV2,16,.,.,CASSKGTIPYQETQYF
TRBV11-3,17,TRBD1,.,CASSFESGTGGTGELFF
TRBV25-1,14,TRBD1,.,CASTSDRKSYEQYF
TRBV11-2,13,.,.,CASSSKGSVAAYF
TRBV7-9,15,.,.,CASSRGDGEIGTQYF